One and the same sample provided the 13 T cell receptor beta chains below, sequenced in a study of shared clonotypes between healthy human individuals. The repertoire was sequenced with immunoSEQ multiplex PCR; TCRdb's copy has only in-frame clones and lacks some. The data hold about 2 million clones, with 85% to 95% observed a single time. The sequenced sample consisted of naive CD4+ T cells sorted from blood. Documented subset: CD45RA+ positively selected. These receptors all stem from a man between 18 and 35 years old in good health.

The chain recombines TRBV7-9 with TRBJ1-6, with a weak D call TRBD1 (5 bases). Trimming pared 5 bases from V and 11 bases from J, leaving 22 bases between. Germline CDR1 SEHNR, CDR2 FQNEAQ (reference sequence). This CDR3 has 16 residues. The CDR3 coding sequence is TGTGCCAGCAGCCCCAGCCGAGGCAGGGAGGGTGCACCCCTCCACTTT. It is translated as CASSPSRGREGAPLHF.

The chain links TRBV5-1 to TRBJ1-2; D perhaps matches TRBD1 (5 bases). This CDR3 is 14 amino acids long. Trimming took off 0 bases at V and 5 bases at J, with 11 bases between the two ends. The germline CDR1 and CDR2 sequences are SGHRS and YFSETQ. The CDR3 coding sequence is TGCGCCAGCAGCTTGGCCGGGGCCGGGTATGGCTACACCTTC. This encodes CASSLAGAGYGYTF. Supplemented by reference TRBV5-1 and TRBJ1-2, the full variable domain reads KAGVTQTPRYLIKTRGQQVTLSCSPISGHRSVSWYQQTPGQGLQFLFEYFSETQRNKGNFPGRFSGRQFSNSRSEMNVSTLELGDSALYLCASSLAGAGYGYTFGSGTRLTVV.

CDR3 nucleotide sequence: TGCGCCAGCAGCTTGGCCCAGGGGGGGTACTACGAGCAGTACTTC. Translation: CASSLAQGGYYEQYF. The rearrangement links TRBV5-1 to TRBJ2-7, with D perhaps being TRBD1 or TRBD2 (7 bases each). CDR1 and CDR2 (germline): SGHRS, YFSETQ. The V end lost 0 bases, the J end lost 3 bases, and 13 bases lay between the germline ends. This CDR3 is 15 amino acids long.

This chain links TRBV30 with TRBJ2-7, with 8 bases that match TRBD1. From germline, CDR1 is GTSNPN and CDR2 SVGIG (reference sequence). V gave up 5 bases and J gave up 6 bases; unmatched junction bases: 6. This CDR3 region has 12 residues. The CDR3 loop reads CAWGQGDREQYF. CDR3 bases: TGTGCCTGGGGACAGGGAGACCGCGAGCAGTACTTC.

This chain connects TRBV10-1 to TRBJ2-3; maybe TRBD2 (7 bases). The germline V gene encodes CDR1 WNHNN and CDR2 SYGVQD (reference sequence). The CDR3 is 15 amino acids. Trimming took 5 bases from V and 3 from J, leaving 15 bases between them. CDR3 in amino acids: CASSSGGRGTDTQYF. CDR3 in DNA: TGCGCCAGCAGTTCGGGGGGCAGGGGAACAGATACGCAGTATTTT.

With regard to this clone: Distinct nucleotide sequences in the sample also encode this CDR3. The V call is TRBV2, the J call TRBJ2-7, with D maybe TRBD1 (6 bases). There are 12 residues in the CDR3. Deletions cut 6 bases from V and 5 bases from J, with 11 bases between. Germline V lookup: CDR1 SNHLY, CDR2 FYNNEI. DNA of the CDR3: TGTGCCAGCAGCAAACAGGGTAACGAGCAGTACTTC. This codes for CASSKQGNEQYF.

The CDR3 is CASRDVGGYNEQFF. CDR3 coding DNA: TGCGCCAGCAGAGATGTGGGAGGGTACAATGAGCAGTTCTTC. This sequence joins TRBV5-1 and TRBJ2-1, with 7 bases identical to TRBD2. This CDR3 is built from 14 residues. The V gene end was trimmed by 5 bases and the J gene end by 4 bases; junction bases not matched to a gene: 6. Germline-derived CDR1 and CDR2 are SGHRS and YFSETQ.

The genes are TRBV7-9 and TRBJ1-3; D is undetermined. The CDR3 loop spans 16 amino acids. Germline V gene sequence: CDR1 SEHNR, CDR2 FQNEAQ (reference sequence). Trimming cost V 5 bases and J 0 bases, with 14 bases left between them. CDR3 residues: CASSPRTASSGNTIYF. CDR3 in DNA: TGTGCCAGCAGCCCCCGGACGGCGAGCTCTGGAAACACCATATATTTT.

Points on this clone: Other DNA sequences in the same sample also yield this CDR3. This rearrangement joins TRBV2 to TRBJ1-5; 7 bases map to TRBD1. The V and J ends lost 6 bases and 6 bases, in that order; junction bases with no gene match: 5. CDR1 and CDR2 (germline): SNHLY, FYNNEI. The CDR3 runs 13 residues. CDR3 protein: CASSRQGGQPQHF. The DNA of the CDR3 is TGTGCCAGCAGCCGACAGGGCGGTCAGCCCCAGCATTTT. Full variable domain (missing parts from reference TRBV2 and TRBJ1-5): EPEVTQTPSHQVTQMGQEVILRCVPISNHLYFYWYRQILGQKVEFLVSFYNNEISEKSEIFDDQFSVERPDGSNFTLKIRSTKLEDSAMYFCASSRQGGQPQHFGDGTRLSIL.

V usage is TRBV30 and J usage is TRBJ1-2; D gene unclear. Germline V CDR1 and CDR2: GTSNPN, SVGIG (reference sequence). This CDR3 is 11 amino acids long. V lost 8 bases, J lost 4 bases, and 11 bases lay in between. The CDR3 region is CALGGFYGYTF. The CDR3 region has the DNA TGTGCCCTGGGAGGGTTCTATGGCTACACCTTC.

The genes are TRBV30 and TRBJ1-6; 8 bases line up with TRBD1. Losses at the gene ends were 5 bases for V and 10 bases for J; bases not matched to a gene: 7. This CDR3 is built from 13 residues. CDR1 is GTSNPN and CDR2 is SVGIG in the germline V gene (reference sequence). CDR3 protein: CAWGDRGDSPLHF. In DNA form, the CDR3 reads TGTGCCTGGGGTGACAGGGGAGACTCACCCCTCCACTTT.

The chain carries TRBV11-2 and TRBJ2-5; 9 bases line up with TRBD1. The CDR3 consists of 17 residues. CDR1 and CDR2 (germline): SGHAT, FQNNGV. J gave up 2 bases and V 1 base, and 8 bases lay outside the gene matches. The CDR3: CASSLGRGQGLQETQYF. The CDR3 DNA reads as TGTGCCAGCAGCTTAGGCCGGGGACAGGGACTACAAGAGACCCAGTACTTC.

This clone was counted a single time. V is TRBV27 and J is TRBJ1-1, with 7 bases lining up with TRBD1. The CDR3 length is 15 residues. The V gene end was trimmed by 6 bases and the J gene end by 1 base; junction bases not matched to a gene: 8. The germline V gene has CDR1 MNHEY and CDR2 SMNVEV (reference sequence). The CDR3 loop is CASRQTGTWNTEAFF. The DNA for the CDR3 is TGTGCCAGCAGGCAGACAGGGACATGGAACACTGAAGCTTTCTTT.